The T cell receptor (beta chain) described here comes from a study of graft-versus-host responses after intestinal transplantation. Study summary: Multivisceral, liver-intestinal, or isolated intestinal transplants were received by the recipients. Recipients uniformly received anti-thymocyte globulin induction, followed by tacrolimus and steroids for roughly 3 years.

On this clone: Its antigen remains unidentified.

The repertoire was sequenced with immunoSEQ multiplex PCR; TCRdb's copy has only in-frame clones and lacks some. The sample lists 40,000 or so clones, 93% occurring once. Study-level results: Detected in recipient marrow were GvH clones, some of which were first observed in ileum or blood. Association was observed between peak circulating GvH clone levels and early post-transplant HvG declines.

The germline V gene has CDR1 SEHNR and CDR2 FQNEAQ (reference sequence). This CDR3 has 19 residues. V was clipped by 4 bases and J by 5 bases; unmatched bases: 16. The clonotype originates from a human donor who was the organ donor for an intestinal transplant. The specimen was unstimulated CD8+ T cells sorted from spleen or lymph node cells, collected before transplant. V usage is TRBV7-9 and J usage is TRBJ2-5; TRBD2 agrees at 13 bases. Here the CDR3 DNA reads TGTGCCAGCAGCTCCTTTACCCGGACTAGCGGGAGAGGCAAGGAGACCCAGTACTTC. Its translation: CASSSFTRTSGRGKETQYF. Based on the CDR3 plus reference TRBV7-9 and TRBJ2-5, the full variable domain is DTGVSQNPRHKITKRGQNVTFRCDPISEHNRLYWYRQTLGQGPEFLTYFQNEAQLEKSRLLSDRFSAERPKGSFSTLEIQRTEQGDSAMYLCASSSFTRTSGRGKETQYFGPGTRLLVL.